This T cell receptor (beta chain) was retrieved from a study of early T cells in non-severe SARS-CoV-2 infection. As for the study in general: Bulk RNA from unsorted whole blood was sequenced; chains were unpaired. Overall study findings and caveats: VDJdb matching skewed toward anti-spike CD8 responses, missing private and CD4 specificities.

With regard to this clonotype: The antigen is undetermined.

Per the germline V gene, CDR1 is KGHSH and CDR2 is LQKENI. The CDR3 covers 13 residues. The J segment lost 6 bases and the V segment lost 5 bases, leaving 3 bases of the junction unmatched. Unique molecular identifiers were attached to individual cDNA molecules. TCRdb reprocessed the 5' RACE reads with MiXCR, giving one entry per CDR3 protein. This sample carries 70,000 to 90,000 distinct CDR3 sequences, approximately 12% of them seen once, and the ten largest clones take roughly 3.1%. This TCR was sampled from an adult who was a healthcare worker with PCR-confirmed SARS-CoV-2 infection or an uninfected control (not recorded which). Input material: whole blood. V and J are TRBV18 and TRBJ1-2; 10 nucleotides match TRBD1. CDR3 sequence reads: CASSLGQGNGYTF. The CDR3 DNA is TGTGCCAGCTCATTGGGACAGGGGAATGGCTACACCTTC. Full variable domain (remainder filled in from reference TRBV18 and TRBJ1-2): NAGVMQNPRHLVRRRGQEARLRCSPMKGHSHVYWYRQLPEEGLKFMVYLQKENIIDESGMPKERFSAEFPKEGPSILRIQQVVRGDSAAYFCASSLGQGNGYTFGSGTRLTVV.